The clone carrying this T cell receptor beta chain was detected a few times. What it binds is not known. These data are taken from a study of regulatory T cells in long-lasting Graves disease. Study observations and caveats: Relative to newly diagnosed Graves' patients, persistent ones had lower TCR diversity. With persistent disease, TRBV28, TRBJ1-2 and TRBJ2-5 were the favored segments.

Germline values: CDR1 MNHEY, CDR2 SMNVEV (reference sequence). Trimming took off 8 bases at V and 2 bases at J, with 10 bases between the two ends. CDR3 length equals 13 residues. Building of the TCR beta libraries involved iRepertoire HTBI primers and Arm-PCR of CDR3 regions. TCRdb analysed the multiplex PCR reads with MiXCR anew, one entry per CDR3 protein. The data show over 500,000 distinct CDR3 sequences, roughly a sixth seen once. Time point denoted: newly diagnosed GD, antithyroid drugs for less than 3 months. RNA extracted from PBMCs served as the sequencing template. These data were also filed under a second study, of T cells in Graves' hyperthyroidism and ophthalmopathy. This second study says: Across 18 months, stable Graves' hyperthyroidism was marked by no progression to ophthalmopathy. Uncontrolled infection, other autoimmune disease, pregnancy or lactation disqualified patients from enrolment.

The material was peripheral blood mononuclear cells (PBMCs), obtained at new diagnosis, from a patient treated with antithyroid drugs. This sequence originates from a man between 18 and 29 years old with Graves disease. The V gene is TRBV27, the J gene TRBJ2-1, with TRBD2 as a possible D gene (5 bases). This CDR3 is CASLAGPYNEQFF. The CDR3 DNA is TGTGCCAGCCTAGCAGGACCCTACAATGAGCAGTTCTTC.